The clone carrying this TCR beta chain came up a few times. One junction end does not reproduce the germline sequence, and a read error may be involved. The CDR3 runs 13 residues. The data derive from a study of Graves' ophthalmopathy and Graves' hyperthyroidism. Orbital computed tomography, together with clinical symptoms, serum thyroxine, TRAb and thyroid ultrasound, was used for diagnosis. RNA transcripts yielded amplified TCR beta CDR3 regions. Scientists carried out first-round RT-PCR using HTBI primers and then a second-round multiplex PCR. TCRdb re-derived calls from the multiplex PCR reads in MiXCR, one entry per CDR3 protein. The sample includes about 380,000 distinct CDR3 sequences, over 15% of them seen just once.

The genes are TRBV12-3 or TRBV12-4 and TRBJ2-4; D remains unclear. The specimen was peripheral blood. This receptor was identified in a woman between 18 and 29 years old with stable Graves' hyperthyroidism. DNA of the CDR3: TGTGCCAGCAGTTTATTGGATTTGAACATTAAGTACTTC. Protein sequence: CASSLLDLNIKYF.